The 20 T cell receptor beta chains given below trace back to one sample, sequenced in a study of T cell responses to AZD1222 COVID-19 vaccine. The assay was immunoSEQ multiplex PCR, and TCRdb's table has in-frame clones only and misses some. Of about 90,000 clones listed, approximately 85% were seen once; the top ten hold around 5.5%. The specimen comprised peripheral blood, sampled on day 0 of AZD1222 vaccination. The receptors originated from an adult in good health.

The chain couples TRBV12-1 to TRBJ1-3. TRBV12-1 is shown as a pseudogene. The CDR3 is made up of 15 amino acids. CDR3 protein: CASSFQESSGNTIYF. Here the CDR3 DNA reads TGTGCCAGCAGCTTTCAGGAGTCCTCTGGAAACACCATATATTTT.

Details on this clone: Other nucleotide sequences from this sample produce the same CDR3. The CDR3 sequence is CASSSPGRNTEAFF. In DNA, the CDR3 is TGCGCCAGCAGCTCTCCCGGGAGGAACACTGAAGCTTTCTTT. The chain links TRBV5-1 to TRBJ1-1; D unresolved. Trimming pared 3 bases from V and 1 base from J, leaving 10 bases between. Per the germline V gene, CDR1 is SGHRS and CDR2 is YFSETQ. The length of the CDR3 is 14 residues. Filled out from reference TRBV5-1 and TRBJ1-1, the complete variable domain reads KAGVTQTPRYLIKTRGQQVTLSCSPISGHRSVSWYQQTPGQGLQFLFEYFSETQRNKGNFPGRFSGRQFSNSRSEMNVSTLELGDSALYLCASSSPGRNTEAFFGQGTRLTVV.

This chain's CDR3 is CASRIRDTNQPQHF. The CDR3 DNA reads TGTGCCAGTAGGATCCGGGACACCAATCAGCCCCAGCATTTT. The rearrangement joins TRBV19 to TRBJ1-5, with a possible D match to TRBD1 (6 bases). The CDR3 contains 14 residues. The V end lost 6 bases, the J end lost 3 bases, and 12 bases lay between the germline ends. Germline CDR1 LNHDA, CDR2 SQIVND (reference sequence).

The chain combines TRBV6-5 with TRBJ1-1; D may be TRBD1 (5 bases). V lost 7 bases and J 4 bases, leaving 16 bases between the germline ends. CDR1 is MNHEY and CDR2 is SVGAGI in the germline V gene. The CDR3 sequence is 14 residues long. The CDR3 DNA is TGTGCCAGCACCCGAAAGTCCGGGGCCACTGAAGCTTTCTTT. Translated: CASTRKSGATEAFF.

The J gene is TRBJ1-5, the V gene TRBV4-1; D is undetermined. This CDR3 has 15 amino acids. CDR1 is MGHRA and CDR2 is YSYEKL in the germline V gene. The V gene lost 1 base and the J gene lost 4 bases, with 11 bases spanning the gap. DNA for the CDR3: TGCGCCAGCAGCCAAGGGACTATGCGTAATCAGCCCCAGCATTTT. This encodes CASSQGTMRNQPQHF.

The chain combines TRBV3-1 (or the pseudogene TRBV3-2) with TRBJ2-5; D is perhaps TRBD2 (6 bases). Germline V gene data show CDR1 as LGHDT and CDR2 as YNNKEL (reference sequence). The CDR3 loop spans 13 amino acids. The V end lost 5 bases, the J end lost 5 bases, and 12 bases lay between the germline ends. DNA for the CDR3: TGTGCCAGCAGCGGAGGACTAACGGAGACCCAGTACTTC. Protein product: CASSGGLTETQYF.

V and J are TRBV7-2 and TRBJ2-2, with D perhaps matching TRBD2 (6 bases). V was trimmed by 6 bases and J by 6 bases, leaving 20 bases between them. The CDR3 loop spans 16 amino acids. Germline CDR1 is SGHTA and CDR2 is FQGNSA. The CDR3 DNA sequence: TGTGCCAGCAGGGCCCCTCGGGGGATATTCGCCGGGGAGCTGTTTTTT. Amino acids: CASRAPRGIFAGELFF. Filled out from reference TRBV7-2 and TRBJ2-2, the complete variable domain reads GAGVSQSPSNKVTEKGKDVELRCDPISGHTALYWYRQSLGQGLEFLIYFQGNSAPDKSGLPSDRFSAERTGGSVSTLTIQRTQQEDSAVYLCASRAPRGIFAGELFFGEGSRLTVL.

This chain uses TRBV4-2 with TRBJ2-1, with TRBD2 matching over 7 bases. This CDR3 has 12 residues. In germline, CDR1 is LGHNA, CDR2 YNFKEQ. The V segment lost 4 bases and the J segment 16 bases; nucleotides outside the gene matches: 10. The chain's CDR3 is CASSRDRTSHFF. In DNA form, the CDR3 reads TGTGCCAGCAGCCGAGACCGGACTAGTCACTTCTTC.

The chain employs TRBV25-1 and TRBJ1-6, with 10 bases that match TRBD1. Trimming removed 4 bases from V and 10 bases from J; junction bases left unmatched: 4. CDR1 and CDR2 (germline): MGHDK, SYGVNS. This CDR3 is 14 amino acids long. CDR3 DNA: TGTGCCAGCAGTGGACAGGGGGCCGGGTCACCCCTCCACTTT. Translating gives CASSGQGAGSPLHF.

J is TRBJ2-7 and V is TRBV7-9, with D hard to call. The germline V and J ends were trimmed by 5 bases and 2 bases, with 7 bases remaining between them. Germline-derived CDR1 and CDR2 are SEHNR and FQNEAQ (reference sequence). CDR3 size: 12 residues. CDR3 in DNA: TGTGCCAGCAGCCGGGCCACCTACGAGCAGTACTTC. As protein: CASSRATYEQYF. The full variable domain, completed using reference TRBV7-9 and TRBJ2-7, is DTGVSQNPRHKITKRGQNVTFRCDPISEHNRLYWYRQTLGQGPEFLTYFQNEAQLEKSRLLSDRFSAERPKGSFSTLEIQRTEQGDSAMYLCASSRATYEQYFGPGTRLTVT.

V is TRBV11-2 and J is TRBJ1-1, with 7 bases identical to TRBD1. After removal of 4 bases from V and 6 bases from J, the junction contained 8 bases not matched to a gene. Germline V gives CDR1 SGHAT, CDR2 FQNNGV. CDR3 size: 14 residues. Here the CDR3 reads CASSYNRGVAEAFF. CDR3 bases: TGTGCCAGCAGCTACAACAGGGGTGTGGCTGAAGCTTTCTTT.

The chain has TRBV27 and TRBJ1-1; no clear D gene. Germline CDR1 reads MNHEY; CDR2 reads SMNVEV (reference sequence). With 0 bases removed from V and 0 bases from J, the gap between germline ends came to 8 bases. This CDR3 spans 15 amino acids. CDR3 in DNA: TGTGCCAGCAGTTTATCCCGAAAAATGAACACTGAAGCTTTCTTT. It is translated as CASSLSRKMNTEAFF.

The V and J genes are TRBV28 and TRBJ1-5; TRBD1 aligns across 7 bases. The CDR3 contains 13 residues. Germline assignment: CDR1 MDHEN and CDR2 SYDVKM. V trimming: 5 bases; J trimming: 7 bases; junction bases outside the gene matches: 5. CDR3 loop: CASSRGPGQPQHF. The CDR3 bases are TGTGCCAGCAGTAGGGGGCCTGGCCAGCCCCAGCATTTT.

This clone was seen a single time. The V and J genes are TRBV4-2 and TRBJ1-2; D call uncertain. Looked up from germline, CDR1 is LGHNA and CDR2 is YNFKEQ. Trimming took 4 bases from V and 2 from J, leaving 8 bases between them. This CDR3 contains 13 residues. CDR3 bases: TGTGCCAGCAGCCTCGACCAGAACTATGGCTACACCTTC. Amino acid sequence: CASSLDQNYGYTF.

The CDR3 spells CSAGTNNEQFF. The DNA for the CDR3 is TGCAGCGCCGGGACTAACAATGAGCAGTTCTTC. The chain is built from TRBV29-1 and TRBJ2-1; the match to TRBD2 covers 7 bases. The J segment lost 5 bases and the V segment lost 7 bases, leaving 2 bases of the junction unmatched. Looked up from germline, CDR1 is SQVTM and CDR2 is ANQGSEA. The CDR3 has 11 residues.

The chain carries TRBV27 and TRBJ1-2; 7 bases are a match to TRBD1. Germline trimming cut 5 bases from V and 8 bases from J; bases unmatched to any gene: 17. Germline V gene sequence: CDR1 MNHEY, CDR2 SMNVEV (reference sequence). The CDR3 loop spans 16 amino acids. In DNA, the CDR3 is TGTGCCAGCAGTCCGACGGGGACAGAACCGTGGAAGGGCTACACCTTC. The encoded protein is CASSPTGTEPWKGYTF.

The chain links TRBV29-1 to TRBJ1-2, with TRBD1 matching over 7 bases. CDR3 length: 12 amino acids. The germline V gene encodes CDR1 SQVTM and CDR2 ANQGSEA. The ends lost 7 bases at V and 8 bases at J; junction bases unmatched: 10. The CDR3 protein is CSGGRQGEGYTF. The CDR3 nucleotides read TGCAGCGGGGGGAGACAGGGAGAGGGCTACACCTTC.

This sequence joins TRBV28 and TRBJ2-7; no reliable D call. In germline, CDR1 is MDHEN, CDR2 SYDVKM. Between the trimmed V and J ends, which lost 6 bases and 0 bases, there was a span of 12 bases. The CDR3 contains 14 residues. The CDR3 bases are TGTGCCAGCAGCACTCCACCGGGCTCCTACGAGCAGTACTTC. It is translated as CASSTPPGSYEQYF. Full variable domain (rest looked up from reference TRBV28 and TRBJ2-7): DVKVTQSSRYLVKRTGEKVFLECVQDMDHENMFWYRQDPGLGLRLIYFSYDVKMKEKGDIPEGYSVSREKKERFSLILESASTNQTSMYLCASSTPPGSYEQYFGPGTRLTVT.

This chain connects TRBV9 to TRBJ1-2, with D unclear. The CDR3 is 14 amino acids. The germline V gene has CDR1 SGDLS and CDR2 YYNGEE. Deletions cut 0 bases from V and 1 base from J, with 7 bases between. CDR3 amino acids: CASSVGPDNYGYTF. The CDR3 bases are TGTGCCAGCAGCGTAGGCCCAGATAACTATGGCTACACCTTC.

The chain joins TRBV6-5 to TRBJ2-1, with 7 bases fitting TRBD2. The J segment lost 7 bases and the V segment lost 5 bases, leaving 8 bases of the junction unmatched. Per germline, CDR1 MNHEY and CDR2 SVGAGI. The CDR3 is 14 amino acids. DNA of the CDR3: TGTGCCAGCAGTCGGGGGGAAAAGGGTAATGAGCAGTTCTTC. Protein sequence: CASSRGEKGNEQFF.